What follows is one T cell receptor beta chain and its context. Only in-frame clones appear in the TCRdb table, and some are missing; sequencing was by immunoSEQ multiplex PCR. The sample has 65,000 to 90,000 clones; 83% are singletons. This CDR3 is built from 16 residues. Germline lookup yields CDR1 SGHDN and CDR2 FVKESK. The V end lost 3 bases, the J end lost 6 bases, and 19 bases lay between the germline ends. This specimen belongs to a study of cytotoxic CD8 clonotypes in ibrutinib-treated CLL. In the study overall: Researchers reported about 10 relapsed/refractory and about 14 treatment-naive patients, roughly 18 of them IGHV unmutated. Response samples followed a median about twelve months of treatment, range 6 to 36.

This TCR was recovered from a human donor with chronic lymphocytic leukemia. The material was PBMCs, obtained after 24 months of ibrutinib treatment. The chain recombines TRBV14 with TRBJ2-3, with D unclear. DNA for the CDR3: TGTGCCAGCAGCCAGTCAGGCCTTAAGGGTCGGGATACGCAGTATTTT. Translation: CASSQSGLKGRDTQYF.